The rows below give T cell receptor beta chains drawn from one sample of a study of blood T cells in healthy people across ages. In TCRdb, the 5' RACE reads were re-called with MiXCR into one record per CDR3 protein. The sample includes about 840,000 distinct CDR3 sequences, about 27% of them seen just once. This sample was also put to use in a study of T cells of mothers and their children.

Material for sequencing was blood. Every receptor here comes from a woman between 35 and 50 years old in good health. Each CDR3 is given with its conserved first and last residue. The D gene is left open where the match is weak. Some rows have no size entry. The others give once, few or many, or a class for an expanded clone.

V gene	D gene	clone size	J gene	CDR3 DNA	CDR3 protein
TRBV4-1	.	many	TRBJ2-7	TGCGCCAGCGGAGGGACAGCGAACGAGCAGTACTTC	CASGGTANEQYF
TRBV20-1	.	.	TRBJ1-5	TGCAGTGCTGGAAACCCCAGGGTGGGCGATCAGCCCCAGCATTTT	CSAGNPRVGDQPQHF
TRBV6-6	.	few	TRBJ2-6	TGTGCCAGCACCTTCGGAGAGTCCTCTGGGGCCAACGTCCTGACTTTC	CASTFGESSGANVLTF
TRBV6-2/TRBV6-3	TRBD1	.	TRBJ1-6	TGTGCCAGCAGTCGGACAGGGGCAAGCTCCTATAATTCACCCCTCCACTTT	CASSRTGASSYNSPLHF
TRBV7-2	.	.	TRBJ2-5	TGTGCCAGCAGCTTAGTAGGTAGCGGTGGGGTCGGAGAGACCCAGTACTTC	CASSLVGSGGVGETQYF
TRBV3-1	.	few	TRBJ1-5	TGTGCCAGCAGCAGTCCTACAGGGTACTATAGCAATCAGCCCCAGCATTTT	CASSSPTGYYSNQPQHF
TRBV7-9	.	.	TRBJ2-5	TGTGCCAGCAGCCACTGGACAGCAGGCCAAGAGACCCAGTACTTC	CASSHWTAGQETQYF
TRBV5-1	TRBD1	few	TRBJ2-7	TGCGCCAGCAGCTTGATGACAGGGGGCATTACGGACGAGCAGTACTTC	CASSLMTGGITDEQYF
TRBV7-2	.	few	TRBJ1-1	TGTGCCAGCAGCCCCCATTTAATCGTGGGCACTGAAGCTTTCTTT	CASSPHLIVGTEAFF
TRBV4-3	.	.	TRBJ1-3	TGCGCCAGCAGCCCTAGTTACTCTGGAAACACCATATATTTT	CASSPSYSGNTIYF
TRBV27	.	few	TRBJ1-6	TGTGCCAGCAGCGCTCAGGGGCGGATTAATTTACCCCTCCACTTT	CASSAQGRINLPLHF
TRBV3-1	.	.	TRBJ1-5	TGTGCCAGCAGCCAAGATGGAAAACATAATCAGCCCCAGCATTTT	CASSQDGKHNQPQHF
TRBV12-3/TRBV12-4	.	.	TRBJ1-2	TGTGCCAGCAGTTTGGGCATTTGGGATGGCTACACCTTC	CASSLGIWDGYTF
TRBV15	.	.	TRBJ2-2	TGTGCCACCAGCAGAGGAACCGGGGAGCTGTTTTTT	CATSRGTGELFF
TRBV7-9	.	many	TRBJ2-7	TGTGCCAGCAGCTTAGGGGCGGCTACCTACGAGCAGTACTTC	CASSLGAATYEQYF
TRBV2	TRBD2	.	TRBJ2-7	TGTGCCAGCAGCGGCGGGGGACTCGCCTACGAGCAGTACTTC	CASSGGGLAYEQYF
TRBV7-2	.	many	TRBJ2-4	TGTGCCAGCAGCCGCGCGGGAATAGCCAAAAACATTCAGTACTTC	CASSRAGIAKNIQYF
TRBV12-3/TRBV12-4	TRBD1	.	TRBJ2-7	TGTGCCTGCAGTATGACAGGGGGGAGTAACGAGCAGTACTTC	CACSMTGGSNEQYF
TRBV18	.	few	TRBJ1-1	TGTGCCAGCTCACCACCTCTTGCGGGGACCACTGAAGCTTTCTTT	CASSPPLAGTTEAFF
TRBV9	.	few	TRBJ1-3	TGTGCCAGCAGCGTAGCGGGGTTTACCGGCACTGGAAACACCATATATTTT	CASSVAGFTGTGNTIYF
TRBV15	.	few	TRBJ1-6	TGTGCCACCAGCAGTGACACAGGGCGCAGTAATTCACCCCTCCACTTT	CATSSDTGRSNSPLHF
TRBV4-3	TRBD2	.	TRBJ2-2	TGCGCCAGCAGCCAACCACCGGGGGGGAACACCGGGGAGCTGTTTTTT	CASSQPPGGNTGELFF
TRBV5-1	TRBD1	few	TRBJ2-1	TGCGCCAGCAGCGGGGGTCGGGACAGTAAATACAATGAGCAGTTCTTC	CASSGGRDSKYNEQFF
TRBV7-3	.	.	TRBJ2-3	TGTGCCAGCAGCCCTAATATGGGGGGCAGCACAGATACGCAGTATTTT	CASSPNMGGSTDTQYF
TRBV21-1	.	few	TRBJ2-3	TGTGCCAGCAGCAGGCGCAGGGGCTCCCCGGGGGCAGATACGCAGTATTTT	CASSRRRGSPGADTQYF
TRBV20-1	TRBD1	.	TRBJ2-7	TGCAGTGCTAGAGATCCGGACAGGGGGCTCTACGAGCAGTACTTC	CSARDPDRGLYEQYF
TRBV5-1	TRBD1	.	TRBJ1-1	TGCGCCAGCAGCTTGTCACAGGGGGCGGTTGGGACTGAAGCTTTCTTT	CASSLSQGAVGTEAFF
TRBV2	.	.	TRBJ2-3	TGTGCCAGCAGTGACGAGCGGGCGGCAGATACGCAGTATTTT	CASSDERAADTQYF
TRBV5-1	.	.	TRBJ2-2	TGCGCCAGCAGCTTGGTTATTACCCGGGAGCTGTTTTTT	CASSLVITRELFF
TRBV6-1	TRBD1	.	TRBJ1-2	TGTGCCAGCAGTGAAGGGTGGGACAGGGGCTTTTCTCGCGGCTACACCTTC	CASSEGWDRGFSRGYTF
TRBV3-1	.	many	TRBJ2-7	TGTGCCAGCAGCCCCCAGACCGCCCGGGGCGCTTACTACGAGCAGTACTTC	CASSPQTARGAYYEQYF
TRBV7-9	TRBD1	many	TRBJ2-1	TGTGCCAGCAGCACGCGGGGGGACAGGGGGCTTAGGTATCGATCCTACAATGAGCAGTTCTTC	CASSTRGDRGLRYRSYNEQFF
TRBV4-1	TRBD1	.	TRBJ2-5	TGCGCCAGCAGCCAAGATCGGGTTAGGGGGCTAGAGACCCAGTACTTC	CASSQDRVRGLETQYF
TRBV15	.	.	TRBJ2-3	TGTGCCACCAGCAGAGGTCCGGCAGGGGCTAGCACAGATACGCAGTATTTT	CATSRGPAGASTDTQYF
TRBV29-1	.	few	TRBJ2-3	TGCAGCGTTGTGGACAACGCGTTTACAGATACGCAGTATTTT	CSVVDNAFTDTQYF
TRBV5-1	TRBD1	.	TRBJ1-1	TGCGCCGGCAGCTTCTACAGGGGCTTGAACACTGAAGCTTTCTTT	CAGSFYRGLNTEAFF
TRBV5-6	TRBD1	few	TRBJ2-7	TGTGCCAGCAGGCCCGGGACAGGGCTGGAGCAGTACTTC	CASRPGTGLEQYF
TRBV27	.	.	TRBJ1-2	TGTGCCAGCAGTTTTGCGGGGAGGGATGGCTACACCTTC	CASSFAGRDGYTF
TRBV7-2	.	few	TRBJ2-2	TGTGCCAGCAGCTTAGTGGCAGGGAGTGGTGGGGAGCTGTTTTTT	CASSLVAGSGGELFF
TRBV12-3/TRBV12-4	.	.	TRBJ2-1	TGTGCCAGCAGCCCGGCCGTGGCCTACGAGCAGTTCTTC	CASSPAVAYEQFF
TRBV7-2	TRBD1	.	TRBJ2-1	TGTGCCAGCAGCCCCCGCCGCAGGGGGAACGAGCAGTTCTTC	CASSPRRRGNEQFF
TRBV5-1	TRBD2	few	TRBJ2-1	TGCGCCAGCAGTCCAAGGGGAGCGGGAGAGGGCAATGAGCAGTTCTTC	CASSPRGAGEGNEQFF